This paragraph covers one TCR beta chain sequence. Its antigen is as yet unknown. The template, 500 ng total RNA, yielded TCR beta cDNA made with a constant-region primer. The TCR beta library was amplified through three nested multiplex PCR rounds in a modified ARM-PCR procedure. Each of the first two PCR rounds ran 9 to 11 cycles with TRBV1-TRBV30 forward and C-beta reverse primers. TCRdb ran MiXCR on the multiplex PCR reads and lists one entry per CDR3 protein. This table has about 310,000 distinct CDR3 sequences, 50% to 60% appearing once. These data come from a study of tumor-infiltrating lymphocytes in primary liver carcinoma. Background on the study: Enrolled patients were male and female, aged 30 to 69 years. Notes on the study in general: For tumor-adjacent and tumor-blood pairs, overlap was less than that seen for tumor region pairs. With p = 0.039, the top-250-clone fraction in tumors significantly exceeded that in blood.

V trimming: 4 bases; J trimming: 0 bases; junction bases outside the gene matches: 6. CDR3 size: 16 residues. Germline V CDR1 and CDR2: KGHDR, SFDVKD. They got blood RNA out of unsorted whole blood and also pulled out germline DNA. Collection of four milliliters of peripheral blood took place before surgery. The source material was peripheral blood. The receptor was isolated from a woman aged 30 to 39 with primary liver carcinoma and hepatitis B virus infection. The chain recombines TRBV24-1 with TRBJ2-3, with 7 nucleotides matching TRBD2. For the CDR3, the DNA is TGTGCCACCAGTGACCCGAGCGGGAAAAGCACAGATACGCAGTATTTT. Translating gives CATSDPSGKSTDTQYF.